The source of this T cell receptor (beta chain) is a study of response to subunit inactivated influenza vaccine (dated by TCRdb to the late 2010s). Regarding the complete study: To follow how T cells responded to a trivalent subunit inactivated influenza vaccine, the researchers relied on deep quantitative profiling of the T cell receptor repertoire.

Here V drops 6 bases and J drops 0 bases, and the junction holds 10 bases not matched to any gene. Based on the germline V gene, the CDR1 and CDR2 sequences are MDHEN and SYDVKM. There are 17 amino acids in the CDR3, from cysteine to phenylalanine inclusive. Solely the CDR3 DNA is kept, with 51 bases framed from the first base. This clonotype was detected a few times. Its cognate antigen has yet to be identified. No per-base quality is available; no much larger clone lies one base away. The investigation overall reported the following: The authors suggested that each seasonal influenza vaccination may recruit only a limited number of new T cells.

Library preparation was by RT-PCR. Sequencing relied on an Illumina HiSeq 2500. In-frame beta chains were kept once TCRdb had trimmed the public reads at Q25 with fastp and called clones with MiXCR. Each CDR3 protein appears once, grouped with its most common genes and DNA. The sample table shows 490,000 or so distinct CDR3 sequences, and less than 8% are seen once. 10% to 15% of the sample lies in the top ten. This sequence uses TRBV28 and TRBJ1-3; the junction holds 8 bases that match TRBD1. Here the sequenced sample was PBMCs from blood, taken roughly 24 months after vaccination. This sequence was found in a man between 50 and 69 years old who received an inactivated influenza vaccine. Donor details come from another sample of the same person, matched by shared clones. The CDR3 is CASRAGTGALSGNTIYF. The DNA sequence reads TGTGCCAGCAGAGCCGGGACAGGCGCACTCTCTGGAAACACCATATATTTT. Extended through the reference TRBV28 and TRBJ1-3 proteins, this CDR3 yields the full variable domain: DVKVTQSSRYLVKRTGEKVFLECVQDMDHENMFWYRQDPGLGLRLIYFSYDVKMKEKGDIPEGYSVSREKKERFSLILESASTNQTSMYLCASRAGTGALSGNTIYFGEGSWLTVV.